This TCR beta chain was observed in a study of T-cell reconstitution after alpha-beta-depleted transplantation in children. The CDR3 has 16 amino acids. V lost 3 bases and J lost 3, with 15 bases in between. The germline V gene encodes CDR1 SGHDT and CDR2 YYEEEE. This clonotype was recorded many times. Preparation of the TCRbeta library was carried out with unique molecular identifiers. TCRdb itself ran the PCR reads through MiXCR, one entry per CDR3 protein. The sample contains 200,000 to 250,000 distinct CDR3 sequences, around 10% of which appear only once. The sequence came from a human donor who donated a stem cell graft to a child with acute lymphoblastic leukemia. The material sequenced was PBMCs from the stem cell graft donor, taken from the stem cell graft. V usage is TRBV5-6 and J usage is TRBJ2-2; D is possibly TRBD1 (6 bases). The CDR3 DNA is TGTGCCAGCAGCTCCCCCGGACAGTGGCACACCGGGGAGCTGTTTTTT. It translates to CASSSPGQWHTGELFF.